The 21 T cell receptor beta chains below were found in one sample sequenced in a study of cytotoxic CD8 clonotypes in ibrutinib-treated CLL. TCRdb keeps only in-frame clones here, not all; method: immunoSEQ multiplex PCR. Of around 160,000 clones listed, more than 70% are singletons. Sequencing was performed on PBMCs, taken at disease progression, from a patient treated with ibrutinib. The receptor source for this set is a human donor with chronic lymphocytic leukemia.

This clone came up a few times. This chain uses TRBV5-6 with TRBJ1-5, with D possibly matching TRBD1 (5 bases). V lost 3 bases and J 6 bases, leaving 13 bases between the germline ends. CDR1 SGHDT and CDR2 YYEEEE come from the germline V gene. The CDR3 consists of 14 residues. The CDR3 sequence is CASSSMTDPQPQHF. In DNA, the CDR3 is TGTGCCAGCAGCTCGATGACAGACCCTCAGCCCCAGCATTTT.

This clone appeared a few times. One end of the junction is discordant with germline, which a read error may explain. The rearrangement links TRBV6-6 to TRBJ1-1; a possible D gene is TRBD1 (5 bases). Germline assignment: CDR1 MNHNY and CDR2 SVGAGI (reference sequence). The CDR3 is 14 amino acids. The CDR3 protein is CASSKDSFSAEPRF. The CDR3 DNA is TGTGCCAGCAGTAAAGACAGTTTTAGTGCTGAACCACGGTTT.

CDR3 bases: TGTGCCAGCAGCTTGCCGGACAGACTTAATGAAAAACTGTTTTTT. It codes for CASSLPDRLNEKLFF. The gene calls are TRBV5-8 and TRBJ1-4; D might be TRBD1 (6 bases). Germline V CDR1 and CDR2: SGHTS, YDEGEE. The CDR3 sequence is 15 residues long. Deletions cut 1 base from V and 4 bases from J, with 11 bases between.

A word on this clone: The junction differs from germline at one of its ends, possibly a read error. The chain employs TRBV5-6 and TRBJ1-1, with 7 nucleotides matching TRBD1. Germline V gene lookup returns CDR1 SGHDT and CDR2 YYEEEE. This CDR3 is built from 15 residues. CDR3 region: CASGAPTGLKTEAFF. DNA of the CDR3: TGTGCCAGCGGAGCTCCGACAGGGTTGAAGACTGAAGCTTTCTTT.

CDR3 DNA: TGTGCCAGCCAATTGGCTCGCACAGATACGCAGTATTTT. Its protein is CASQLARTDTQYF. This chain connects TRBV19 to TRBJ2-3; D not certain. This CDR3 region has 13 residues. CDR1 LNHDA and CDR2 SQIVND come from the germline V gene (reference sequence). V was trimmed by 9 bases and J by 1 base, leaving 11 bases between them.

This clone was detected only once. V and J are TRBV14 and TRBJ2-7; 9 bases are a match to TRBD1. The trim removed 3 bases at V and 9 bases at J, leaving 6 bases unmatched. Germline V CDR1 and CDR2: SGHDN, FVKESK. This CDR3 region has 13 residues. CDR3 coding DNA: TGTGCCAGCAGCCAGGGACAGGGTTTTAGGCAGTACTTC. Residues: CASSQGQGFRQYF.

CDR3 DNA sequence: TGTGCCAGCAGCCCCCCGGGGCACAGCTCCTACAATGAGCAGTTCTTC. Translation: CASSPPGHSSYNEQFF. This chain links TRBV11-2 with TRBJ2-1; either TRBD1 or TRBD2 may supply D (5 bases each). Germline V gives CDR1 SGHAT, CDR2 FQNNGV. V was cut by 5 bases and J by 0 bases, with 14 bases left in between. The CDR3 is made up of 16 amino acids.

This clone was observed a handful of times. The chain couples TRBV25-1 to TRBJ2-7; no clear D gene. Germline CDR1 reads MGHDK; CDR2 reads SYGVNS. V dropped 4 bases and J dropped 3 bases, with 4 bases sitting between them. The CDR3 length is 11 residues. Written as DNA, the CDR3 is TGTGCCAGCAGTGGGTACTACGAGCAGTACTTC. Its translation is CASSGYYEQYF.

The chain uses TRBV2 and TRBJ2-5; no clear D. Trimming pared 3 bases from V and 4 bases from J, leaving 15 bases between. The CDR3 runs 15 residues. From germline, CDR1 is SNHLY and CDR2 FYNNEI. CDR3 DNA: TGTGCCAGCAGTGATTGGCAATCGGGCGGAGAGACCCAGTACTTC. It codes for CASSDWQSGGETQYF.

The V call is TRBV9, the J call TRBJ1-2, with TRBD1 as a possible D gene (5 bases). Germline-derived CDR1 and CDR2 are SGDLS and YYNGEE. V lost 4 bases, J lost 2 bases, and 12 bases lay in between. CDR3 size: 14 residues. The DNA for the CDR3 is TGTGCCAGCAGCTCGGCGGGGGGGAACTATGGCTACACCTTC. Amino acid sequence: CASSSAGGNYGYTF.

The chain recombines TRBV2 with TRBJ1-3; D is unresolved. V was trimmed by 4 bases and J by 4 bases, leaving 8 bases between them. This CDR3 comprises 13 residues. Germline V gene lookup returns CDR1 SNHLY and CDR2 FYNNEI. CDR3 sequence: CASSGSAGNTIYF. The CDR3 nucleotides are TGTGCCAGCAGTGGTTCGGCCGGAAACACCATATATTTT.

The chain uses TRBV11-3 and TRBJ2-1, with TRBD2 identical over 12 bases. The V gene end was trimmed by 5 bases and the J gene end by 5 bases; junction bases not matched to a gene: 13. Germline CDR1 and CDR2: SGHNT and YENEEA. This CDR3 has 18 amino acids. This CDR3 reads CASSPTNLAGGDHNEQFF. The DNA of the CDR3 is TGTGCCAGCAGCCCTACTAATCTAGCGGGAGGGGATCACAATGAGCAGTTCTTC.

The V call is TRBV18, the J call TRBJ1-1; 8 nucleotides align to TRBD1. V gave up 6 bases and J gave up 3 bases; unmatched junction bases: 3. Germline loops: CDR1 KGHSH, CDR2 LQKENI. The CDR3 spans 13 residues. The CDR3 region is CASSTTGDTEAFF. In nucleotides, the CDR3 is TGTGCCAGCTCGACGACAGGGGACACTGAAGCTTTCTTT.

The chain has TRBV10-3 and TRBJ2-7; D is undetermined. V lost 6 bases and J 2 bases, leaving 11 bases between the germline ends. CDR1 and CDR2 (germline): ENHRY, SYGVKD. The CDR3 loop spans 13 amino acids. The CDR3 DNA sequence: TGTGCCATCAGCGCCGGGTCAACCTACGAGCAGTACTTC. Translating gives CAISAGSTYEQYF.

This clone was observed many times. V gene TRBV5-6 combines with J gene TRBJ1-1; no reliable D call. Between the trimmed V and J ends, which lost 0 bases and 1 base, there was a span of 10 bases. Germline V gene data show CDR1 as SGHDT and CDR2 as YYEEEE. The CDR3 spans 15 residues. The CDR3 loop reads CASSLGPIKNTEAFF. DNA of the CDR3: TGTGCCAGCAGCTTGGGACCGATAAAGAACACTGAAGCTTTCTTT.

This chain uses TRBV5-4 with TRBJ1-3; unclear D gene. CDR1 and CDR2 from the germline V gene are SGHNT and YYREEE (reference sequence). With 9 bases removed from V and 2 bases from J, the gap between germline ends came to 9 bases. The CDR3 is 12 amino acids. The CDR3 loop reads CATGGPGNTIYF. The CDR3 nucleotides read TGTGCCACGGGAGGGCCTGGAAACACCATATATTTT.

This clone showed up just a few times. This chain connects TRBV9 to TRBJ1-3, with TRBD1 matching 7 bases. The CDR3 sequence is 15 residues long. Looked up from germline, CDR1 is SGDLS and CDR2 is YYNGEE. The V segment lost 0 bases and the J segment 6 bases; nucleotides outside the gene matches: 6. The CDR3 DNA is TGTGCCAGCAGCGTAGAGGGACAGACCTTAAACACCATATATTTT. This gives the protein CASSVEGQTLNTIYF.

V is TRBV6-1 and J is TRBJ1-2; D is perhaps TRBD1 (5 bases). Trimming left V 3 bases short and J 2 bases short, with 13 bases between. The CDR3 totals 15 residues. The germline V gene has CDR1 MNHNS and CDR2 SASEGT. CDR3 loop: CASSDRGGTNYGYTF. The CDR3 DNA is TGTGCCAGCAGTGATAGGGGAGGGACCAACTATGGCTACACCTTC.

The table lists this clone with a count of one. The rearrangement joins TRBV7-3 to TRBJ2-3, with D perhaps TRBD1 (5 bases). V was cut by 2 bases and J by 8 bases, with 8 bases left in between. This CDR3 contains 12 residues. Germline V CDR1 and CDR2: SGHTA, FQGTGA. For the CDR3, the DNA is TGTGCCAGCAGCTTAGAAAGGGGTACGCAGTATTTT. Translating it yields CASSLERGTQYF.

This rearrangement joins TRBV7-2 to TRBJ1-1; 7 bases agree with TRBD1. The V and J ends lost 8 bases and 2 bases, in that order; junction bases with no gene match: 5. The CDR3 spans 13 residues. CDR1 SGHTA and CDR2 FQGNSA come from the germline V gene. CDR3 nucleotides: TGTGCCAGCCTACGGGACAGAAACACTGAAGCTTTCTTT. This codes for CASLRDRNTEAFF. The complete variable domain, with remaining parts taken from reference TRBV7-2 and TRBJ1-1, reads GAGVSQSPSNKVTEKGKDVELRCDPISGHTALYWYRQSLGQGLEFLIYFQGNSAPDKSGLPSDRFSAERTGGSVSTLTIQRTQQEDSAVYLCASLRDRNTEAFFGQGTRLTVV.

The chain couples TRBV7-6 to TRBJ2-7, with TRBD2 identical over 9 bases. This CDR3 region has 15 residues. Germline V CDR1 and CDR2: SGHVS, FNYEAQ. V lost 3 bases, J lost 7 bases, and 10 bases stayed unmatched. The DNA for the CDR3 is TGTGCCAGCAGCTTCTTCGGCGGGAGGGCCGAAGAGCAGTACTTC. This encodes CASSFFGGRAEEQYF.